This T cell receptor (beta chain) comes out of a study of T cells in Graves' hyperthyroidism and ophthalmopathy. Looked up from germline, CDR1 is MNHNS and CDR2 is SASEGT. The CDR3 is 17 amino acids. The junction had 6 bases not matched to a gene; V was cut back by 6 bases and J by 0 bases. RNA transcripts gave rise to amplified TCR beta CDR3 regions. With the HTBI primer set, the TCR CDR3 went through a first round of RT-PCR. TCRdb reprocessed the multiplex PCR reads with MiXCR, giving one entry per CDR3 protein. This table holds about 380,000 distinct CDR3 sequences, around 15% found once. PBMCs were sourced from about 10 ml fresh peripheral blood. Study conclusions and caveats: Most thyroid-expanded clonotypes above 0.001 were also found in blood.

As regards this clonotype: Its antigen is not known.

The clonotype originates from a young woman with Graves' ophthalmopathy. V is TRBV6-1 and J is TRBJ2-2; 11 nucleotides match TRBD2. Sequenced input: blood. This CDR3 reads CASRPTSGGTNTGELFF. Written as DNA, the CDR3 is TGTGCCAGCAGGCCTACTAGCGGGGGAACGAACACCGGGGAGCTGTTTTTT.